This entry lists 15 T cell receptor beta chains sequenced from one sample in a study of blood T cell repertoires in COVID-19. Measured with immunoSEQ multiplex PCR; TCRdb has only the in-frame clones, and not every one. The sample carries around 300,000 clones, roughly 88% recorded once. Input material: peripheral blood. All receptors come from a man aged 18 to 30 with active or convalescent COVID-19.

The chain carries TRBV6-5 and TRBJ2-1; 8 positions agree with TRBD2. CDR1 is MNHEY and CDR2 is SVGAGI in the germline V gene. Trimming cost V 6 bases and J 4 bases; bases outside gene matches: 8. This CDR3 comprises 15 residues. The CDR3 region has the DNA TGTGCCAGCAGAATAGGACTAGCCCAATACAATGAGCAGTTCTTC. This translates into CASRIGLAQYNEQFF.

The V call is TRBV19, the J call TRBJ1-2; TRBD1 matches 8 bases. CDR3 length equals 16 residues. V was pared by 9 bases and J by 4 bases, with 16 bases of the junction left unmatched. The germline V gene encodes CDR1 LNHDA and CDR2 SQIVND (reference sequence). The CDR3 DNA follows: TGTGCCAGCGCTGCTCGGACAGGGAACCGTTTCTATGGCTACACCTTC. It is translated as CASAARTGNRFYGYTF. Based on the CDR3 plus reference TRBV19 and TRBJ1-2, the full variable domain is DGGITQSPKYLFRKEGQNVTLSCEQNLNHDAMYWYRQDPGQGLRLIYYSQIVNDFQKGDIAEGYSVSREKKESFPLTVTSAQKNPTAFYLCASAARTGNRFYGYTFGSGTRLTVV.

The rearrangement joins TRBV19 to TRBJ1-5; D is uncertain. Germline lookup yields CDR1 LNHDA and CDR2 SQIVND (reference sequence). The CDR3 totals 15 residues. V lost 4 bases and J 5 bases, leaving 15 bases between the germline ends. The CDR3 protein is CASSTGGRGHQPQHF. The CDR3, as DNA: TGTGCCAGTAGTACAGGTGGTCGGGGTCATCAGCCCCAGCATTTT.

This rearrangement joins TRBV7-9 to TRBJ1-2; 8 positions agree with TRBD1. The germline CDR1 and CDR2 sequences are SEHNR and FQNEAQ (reference sequence). V dropped 2 bases and J dropped 2; count of bases not matched to a gene: 7. There are 16 residues in the CDR3. CDR3 sequence: CASSLLLDRGNYGYTF. DNA for the CDR3: TGTGCCAGCAGCTTATTGTTAGACAGGGGAAACTATGGCTACACCTTC.

The rearrangement joins TRBV9 to TRBJ2-5; 9 bases align to TRBD2. The ends lost 0 bases at V and 2 bases at J; junction bases unmatched: 5. The germline V gene encodes CDR1 SGDLS and CDR2 YYNGEE. The CDR3 length is 16 residues. CDR3 in amino acids: CASSVGRGGDQETQYF. CDR3 nucleotides: TGTGCCAGCAGCGTAGGACGCGGGGGGGATCAAGAGACCCAGTACTTC.

The chain has TRBV25-1 and TRBJ2-5; the D gene is possibly TRBD2 (6 bases). This CDR3 spans 13 amino acids. Trimming shortened V by 3 bases and J by 2 bases, and 7 bases separated the two germline ends. The germline gives CDR1 MGHDK, CDR2 SYGVNS. The CDR3 bases are TGTGCCAGCAGTGACGGGGGACAAGAGACCCAGTACTTC. Its protein is CASSDGGQETQYF.

The rearrangement joins TRBV2 to TRBJ1-2, with 9 bases lining up with TRBD1. CDR3 length: 14 residues. The V gene end was trimmed by 6 bases and the J gene end by 8 bases; junction bases not matched to a gene: 10. CDR1 and CDR2 (germline): SNHLY, FYNNEI. CDR3 bases: TGTGCCAGCAGCGACCAACAGGGGGCACAGGGCTACACCTTC. Its translation: CASSDQQGAQGYTF.

The sample holds many counts of this clone. This sequence joins TRBV6-4 and TRBJ2-3; TRBD1 agrees at 7 bases. The CDR3 runs 14 residues. V gave up 2 bases and J gave up 2 bases; unmatched junction bases: 1. Germline values: CDR1 MRHNA, CDR2 SNTAGT. CDR3 sequence: CASSDQGDTDTQYF. The CDR3 bases are TGTGCCAGCAGTGACCAGGGGGACACAGATACGCAGTATTTT.

The chain has TRBV9 and TRBJ2-5; weak D call: TRBD1 (5 bases). The CDR3 extends over 16 amino acids. Germline V gives CDR1 SGDLS, CDR2 YYNGEE. V lost 4 bases and J lost 1, with 17 bases in between. The CDR3 nucleotides read TGTGCCAGCAGCCCCCGTATCAGTCAGGGCCAAGAGACCCAGTACTTC. Translated: CASSPRISQGQETQYF.

The chain employs TRBV27 and TRBJ1-1, with D perhaps TRBD1 (5 bases). Germline assignment: CDR1 MNHEY and CDR2 SMNVEV (reference sequence). The CDR3 covers 13 residues. Between the trimmed V and J ends, which lost 1 base and 6 bases, there was a span of 9 bases. DNA for the CDR3: TGTGCCAGCAGTTTATTCGCAGGGTCTGAAGCTTTCTTT. Translation: CASSLFAGSEAFF.

The DNA of the CDR3 is TGTGCCAGCAGTGCGACTAGCGGGGGGGCTATCGGGACAGATACGCAGTATTTT. The encoded protein is CASSATSGGAIGTDTQYF. The genes are TRBV6-4 and TRBJ2-3; TRBD2 matches 14 bases. Germline loops: CDR1 MRHNA, CDR2 SNTAGT. The CDR3 is 18 amino acids. The V and J ends lost 4 bases and 3 bases, in that order; junction bases with no gene match: 9.

The chain recombines TRBV2 with TRBJ2-1, with TRBD2 matching 11 bases. This CDR3 comprises 15 residues. The germline V gene encodes CDR1 SNHLY and CDR2 FYNNEI. J gave up 3 bases and V 6 bases, and 4 bases lay outside the gene matches. Here the CDR3 DNA reads TGTGCCAGCAGGCTAGCGGGGGGTTTCTACAATGAGCAGTTCTTC. It encodes CASRLAGGFYNEQFF.

The chain carries TRBV6-5 and TRBJ1-2; D gene uncertain. Trimming removed 6 bases from V and 4 bases from J, with 9 bases in between. The CDR3 extends over 12 amino acids. Germline lookup yields CDR1 MNHEY and CDR2 SVGAGI. The CDR3 loop reads CASRVSPYGYTF. CDR3 DNA sequence: TGTGCCAGCAGGGTCAGTCCCTATGGCTACACCTTC.

V usage is TRBV12-5 and J usage is TRBJ1-1; D gene unclear. The CDR3 totals 15 residues. From germline, CDR1 is LGHNT and CDR2 FRNRAP. The germline V and J ends were trimmed by 0 bases and 4 bases, with 12 bases remaining between them. The CDR3 here is CASGLVDGVGTEAFF. In nucleotides, the CDR3 is TGTGCTAGTGGTTTGGTAGACGGAGTGGGCACTGAAGCTTTCTTT.

This sequence joins TRBV5-1 and TRBJ2-1; D perhaps matches TRBD1 (6 bases). The ends were cut back, 2 bases at V and 0 bases at J, with 9 bases in the middle. The CDR3 extends over 15 amino acids. Per the germline V gene, CDR1 is SGHRS and CDR2 is YFSETQ. Here the CDR3 reads CASSLGGISYNEQFF. The CDR3 DNA reads TGCGCCAGCAGCTTAGGGGGTATCTCCTACAATGAGCAGTTCTTC.